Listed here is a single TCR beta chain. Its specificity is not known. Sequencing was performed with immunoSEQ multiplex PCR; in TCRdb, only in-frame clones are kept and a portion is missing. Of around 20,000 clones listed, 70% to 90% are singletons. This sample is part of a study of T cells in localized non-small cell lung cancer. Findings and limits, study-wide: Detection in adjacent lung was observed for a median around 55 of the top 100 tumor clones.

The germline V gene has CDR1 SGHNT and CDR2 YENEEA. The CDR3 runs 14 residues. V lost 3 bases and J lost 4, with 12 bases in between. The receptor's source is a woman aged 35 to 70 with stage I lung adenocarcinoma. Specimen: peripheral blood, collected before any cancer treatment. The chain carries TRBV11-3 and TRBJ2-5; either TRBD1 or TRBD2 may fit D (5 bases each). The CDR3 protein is CASSFRGRVETQYF. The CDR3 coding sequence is TGTGCCAGCAGCTTCCGGGGCCGGGTAGAGACCCAGTACTTC.